This T cell receptor beta chain is drawn from a study of PD-L1 blockade in urothelial cancer (dated by TCRdb to about 2017). Turning to the overall study: Every patient began therapy around 2014 and was given atezolizumab 1,200 mg intravenously every 3 weeks. About 90% of the 29 patients were identified as males with urothelial cancer of bladder origin, and a prior smoking history was reported by 18 of 29 patients. Patients had an ECOG performance status of 0 or 1 and had received between 0 and 3 prior chemotherapy regimens. Blood samples were analyzed at two time points: 3 weeks after treatment start (second dose) and 6 weeks after treatment start. Blood samples gave median yields of approximately 130,000 T cells and approximately 80,000 unique TCRs, along with a median clonality of about 0.084. Somatic, immune and clinical correlates of response to PD-L1 blockade with atezolizumab in urothelial cancer were the focus of an exploratory multi-omic analysis. Pretreatment tumor samples, along with matched peripheral blood serially collected before and after atezolizumab treatment, were subjected to TCR sequencing. Durable clinical benefit was defined as progression-free survival longer than 6 months, and TCR features were also tested against progression-free and overall survival. In the same patients who had TCR sequencing, pretreatment tumors also underwent whole exome sequencing and RNA sequencing. Durable clinical benefit was achieved by nine patients and was not achieved by 20 patients. Pretreatment blood TCR-seq was available for twenty-nine patients, at least one posttreatment blood collection was obtained for some 24 patients, and tumor TCR-seq was available for some 24 patients.

Synthetic TCR analog templates were spiked into each PCR so that absolute template abundance could be estimated from read counts. The immunoSEQ assay used bias-controlled V and J gene primers to amplify TCRbeta CDR3 regions from genomic DNA. Rearranged TCRbeta segments were sequenced at approximately 20X coverage. As for how the authors treated the data: Sequencing errors were corrected by clustering and CDR3s were annotated against IMGT to assign V, D and J genes. Downstream analyses used only productive TCRbeta rearrangements, leaving out any out-of-frame or stop-codon sequences. To compute clonality, Shannon entropy was normalized by the log of the number of unique productive sequences and then subtracted from one. Clones differing between time points or between blood and tumor were identified by Fisher's exact test with Benjamini-Hochberg correction at adjusted p below 0.01. TCRdb took over this immuneACCESS table, retaining in-frame rearrangements with V and J assigned. Such tables are incomplete; in checked studies, under half of the missing clones stem from an unresolved V gene, and the remainder is unexplained. V and J calls and clone size are given by that table; D and trimming were obtained from the DNA. The sample table shows about 56,000 clones, and about 85% are seen once. Approximately 15% of the sample comes from the top ten.

From the cysteine through the phenylalanine, the CDR3 covers 14 amino acids. Only the CDR3 DNA stays, 42 bases, in frame from base 1. V and J lose 3 bases and 0 bases, and a span of 10 bases separates them. CDR1 SGHRS and CDR2 YFSETQ were looked up in the germline V gene. The investigation overall reported the following: Small sample size (n ≈ 27) and many exploratory analyses mean the results are intended to be hypothesis-generating. At 3 weeks after the start of treatment, tumor-associated TCR clones in peripheral blood had expanded more in patients with durable benefit (n ≈ 20, p = 0.022). Improved progression-free and overall survival was associated with having pretreatment peripheral blood TCR clonality below the median.

The sample's time point, from its label and the paper: pretreatment peripheral blood. A cohort of 25 to 30 patients with locally advanced or metastatic urothelial carcinoma, treated at Memorial Sloan Kettering on a trial protocol, was included. Peripheral blood mononuclear cells were collected pretreatment and during treatment, with between 1 and 8 total time points per patient. The Qiagen DNeasy Blood extraction kit was used to purify genomic DNA from total PBMCs and tumor samples. PBMCs were collected pretreatment and during treatment, and were isolated and stored as previously described. Concerning this clone itself: Its antigen specificity is not known. Per-base quality was not reported, and no clone a single base away is much larger than it.

Sequenced here: PBMCs, sampled around atezolizumab (anti-PD-L1) treatment. The chain links TRBV5-1 with TRBJ2-7; TRBD1 is perhaps the D gene, given 6 matching bases. The TCR comes from a man in his sixties or seventies with urothelial cancer. DNA sequence: TGCGCCAGCAGCTCCGGGACACACTCCTACGAGCAGTACTTC. The translation is CASSSGTHSYEQYF.